This T cell receptor beta chain was sequenced in a study of blood T cells in healthy people across ages. Germline V gives CDR1 MGHDK, CDR2 SYGVNS. Deletions cut 3 bases from V and 0 bases from J, with 12 bases between. The CDR3 sequence is 17 residues long. The second PCR ran roughly 6 to 11 cycles with a sample-barcoded 5' primer and J-beta primers. Template switching added a 12-random-nucleotide identifier to every cDNA molecule. Using its own MiXCR run on the 5' RACE reads, TCRdb lists one record per CDR3 protein. Seen here are fewer than 2,000,000 distinct CDR3 sequences, approximately 39% observed once, and the top ten hold roughly 23%.

This TCR was sampled from a human donor in good health. The chain carries TRBV25-1 and TRBJ2-6; no clear D. The specimen sequenced was blood. CDR3 residues: CASSDWSSRSGANVLTF. The CDR3, as DNA: TGTGCCAGCAGTGATTGGTCCAGCCGCTCTGGGGCCAACGTCCTGACTTTC.